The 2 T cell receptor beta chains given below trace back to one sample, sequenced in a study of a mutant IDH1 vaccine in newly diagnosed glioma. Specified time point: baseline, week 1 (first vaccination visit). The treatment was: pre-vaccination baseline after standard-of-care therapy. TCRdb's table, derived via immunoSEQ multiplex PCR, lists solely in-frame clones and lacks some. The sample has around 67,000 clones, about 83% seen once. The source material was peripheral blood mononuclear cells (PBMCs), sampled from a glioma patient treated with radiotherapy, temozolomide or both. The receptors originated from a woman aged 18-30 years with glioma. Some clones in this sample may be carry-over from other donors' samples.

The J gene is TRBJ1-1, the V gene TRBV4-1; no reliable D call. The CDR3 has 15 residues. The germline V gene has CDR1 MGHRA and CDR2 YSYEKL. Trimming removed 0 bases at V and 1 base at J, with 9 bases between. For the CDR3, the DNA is TGCGCCAGCAGCCAAGATGAGGGCGGGAACACTGAAGCTTTCTTT. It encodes CASSQDEGGNTEAFF.

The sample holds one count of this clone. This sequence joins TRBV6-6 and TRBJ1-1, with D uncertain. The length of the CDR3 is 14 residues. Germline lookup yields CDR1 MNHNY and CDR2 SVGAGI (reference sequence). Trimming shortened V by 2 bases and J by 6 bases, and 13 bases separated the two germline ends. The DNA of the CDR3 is TGTGCCAGCAGTTACGTGAGCTCCAGTGCTGAAGCTTTCTTT. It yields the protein CASSYVSSSAEAFF.